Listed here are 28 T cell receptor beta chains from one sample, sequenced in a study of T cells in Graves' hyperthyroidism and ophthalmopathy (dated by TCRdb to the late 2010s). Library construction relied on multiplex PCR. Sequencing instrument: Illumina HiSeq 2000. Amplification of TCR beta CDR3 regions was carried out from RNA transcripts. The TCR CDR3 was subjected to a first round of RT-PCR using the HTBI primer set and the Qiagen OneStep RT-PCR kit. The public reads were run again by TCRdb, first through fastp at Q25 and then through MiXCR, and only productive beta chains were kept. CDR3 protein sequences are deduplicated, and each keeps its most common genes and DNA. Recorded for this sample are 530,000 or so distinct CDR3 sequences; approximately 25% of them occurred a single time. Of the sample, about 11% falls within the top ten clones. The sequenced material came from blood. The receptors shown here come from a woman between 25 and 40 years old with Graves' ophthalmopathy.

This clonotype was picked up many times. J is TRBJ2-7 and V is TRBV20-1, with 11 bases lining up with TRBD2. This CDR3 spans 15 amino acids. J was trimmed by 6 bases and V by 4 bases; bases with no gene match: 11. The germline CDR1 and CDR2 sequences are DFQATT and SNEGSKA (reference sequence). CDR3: CSAKNPTSGVGEQYF. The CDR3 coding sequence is TGCAGTGCTAAAAACCCGACTAGCGGGGTAGGCGAGCAGTACTTC.

The CDR3 DNA follows: TGTGCCAGCAGCATATGGGCCACGCCGGAGACCCAGTACTTC. This gives the protein CASSIWATPETQYF. The rearrangement uses TRBV13 and TRBJ2-5; no reliable D call. Germline CDR1 reads PRHDT; CDR2 reads FYEKMQ (reference sequence). V was shortened by 5 bases and J by 5 bases, with 15 bases between the two germline ends. The CDR3 is 14 amino acids.

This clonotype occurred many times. The CDR3 sequence: CASAKQGRQETQYF. In DNA, the CDR3 is TGCGCCAGCGCGAAACAGGGGAGGCAAGAGACCCAGTACTTC. The genes are TRBV4-1 and TRBJ2-5, with a weak D call TRBD1 (7 bases). The CDR3 covers 14 residues. Trimming stripped 8 bases from V and 2 bases from J, with 15 bases between. Germline CDR1 reads MGHRA; CDR2 reads YSYEKL.

CDR3 sequence (DNA): TGTGCCAGTAGTATTTCCGGGACAGGGGGGTACGAGCAGTACTTC. Translation gives CASSISGTGGYEQYF. This chain connects TRBV19 to TRBJ2-7; 11 bases agree with TRBD1. Looked up from germline, CDR1 is LNHDA and CDR2 is SQIVND (reference sequence). Trimming cost V 3 bases and J 4 bases; bases outside gene matches: 5. This CDR3 contains 15 residues.

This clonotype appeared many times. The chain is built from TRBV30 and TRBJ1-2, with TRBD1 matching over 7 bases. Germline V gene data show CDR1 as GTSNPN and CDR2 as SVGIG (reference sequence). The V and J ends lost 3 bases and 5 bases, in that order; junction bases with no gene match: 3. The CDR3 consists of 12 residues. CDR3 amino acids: CAWSGTEYGYTF. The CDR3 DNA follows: TGTGCCTGGAGCGGGACAGAATATGGCTACACCTTC.

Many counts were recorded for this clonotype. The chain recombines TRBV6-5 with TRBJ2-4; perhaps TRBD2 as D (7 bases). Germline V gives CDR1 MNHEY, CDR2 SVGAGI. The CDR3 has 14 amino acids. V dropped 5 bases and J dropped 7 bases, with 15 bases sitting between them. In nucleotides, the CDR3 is TGTGCCAGCAGTAGGGGGGGTGATGGCAACATTCAGTACTTC. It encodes CASSRGGDGNIQYF.

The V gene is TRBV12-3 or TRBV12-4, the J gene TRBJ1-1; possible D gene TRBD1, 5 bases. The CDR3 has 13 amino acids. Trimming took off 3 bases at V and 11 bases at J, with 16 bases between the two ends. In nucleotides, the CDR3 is TGTGCCAGCAGTTTTTCTGGACATAGTGGGGCTTTCTTT. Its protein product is CASSFSGHSGAFF.

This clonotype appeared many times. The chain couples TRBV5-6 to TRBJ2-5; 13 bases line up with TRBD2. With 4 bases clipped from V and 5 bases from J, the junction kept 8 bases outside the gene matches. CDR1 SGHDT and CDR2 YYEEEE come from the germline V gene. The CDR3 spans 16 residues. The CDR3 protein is CASSTSGGAASETQYF. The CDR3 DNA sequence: TGTGCCAGCAGCACTAGCGGGGGGGCCGCTTCGGAGACCCAGTACTTC.

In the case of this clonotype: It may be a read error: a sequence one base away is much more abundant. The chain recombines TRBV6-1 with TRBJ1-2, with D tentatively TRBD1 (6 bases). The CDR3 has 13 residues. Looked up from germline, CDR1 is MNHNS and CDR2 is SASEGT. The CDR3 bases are TGTGCCAGCAAACAGGGTCCCGACTATGGCCACACCTTC. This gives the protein CASKQGPDYGHTF.

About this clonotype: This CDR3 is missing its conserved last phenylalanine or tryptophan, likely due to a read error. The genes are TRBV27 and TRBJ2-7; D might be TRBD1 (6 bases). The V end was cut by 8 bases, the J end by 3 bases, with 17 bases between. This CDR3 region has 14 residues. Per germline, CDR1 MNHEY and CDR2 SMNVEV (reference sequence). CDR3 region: CASHPTGLVYEQYL. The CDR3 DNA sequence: TGTGCCAGCCACCCGACAGGCCTTGTCTACGAGCAGTACCTC.

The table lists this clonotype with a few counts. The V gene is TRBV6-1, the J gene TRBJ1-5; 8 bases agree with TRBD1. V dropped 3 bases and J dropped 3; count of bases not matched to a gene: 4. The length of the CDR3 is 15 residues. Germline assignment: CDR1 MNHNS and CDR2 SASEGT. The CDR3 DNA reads TGTGCCAGCAGTGAGACAGGGGTCCTCAATCAGCCCCAGCATTTT. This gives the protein CASSETGVLNQPQHF.

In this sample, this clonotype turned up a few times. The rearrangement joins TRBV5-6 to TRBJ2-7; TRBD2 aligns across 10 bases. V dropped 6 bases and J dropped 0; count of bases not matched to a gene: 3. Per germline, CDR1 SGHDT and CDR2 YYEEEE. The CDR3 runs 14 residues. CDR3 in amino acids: CASIIAGGSYEQYF. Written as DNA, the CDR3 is TGTGCCAGCATCATAGCGGGGGGCTCCTACGAGCAGTACTTC.

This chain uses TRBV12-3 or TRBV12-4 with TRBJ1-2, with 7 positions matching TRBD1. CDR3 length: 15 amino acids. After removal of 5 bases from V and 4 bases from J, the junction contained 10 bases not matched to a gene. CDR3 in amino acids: CASSESGGVGYGYTF. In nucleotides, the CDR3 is TGTGCCAGCAGTGAATCAGGGGGAGTCGGCTATGGCTACACCTTC.

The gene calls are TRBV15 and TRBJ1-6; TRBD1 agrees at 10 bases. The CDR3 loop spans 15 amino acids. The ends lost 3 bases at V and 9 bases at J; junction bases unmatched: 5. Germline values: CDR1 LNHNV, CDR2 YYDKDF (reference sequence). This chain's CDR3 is CATSRDRGRLSPLHF. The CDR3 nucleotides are TGTGCCACCAGCAGGGACAGGGGGAGGCTTTCACCCCTCCACTTT.

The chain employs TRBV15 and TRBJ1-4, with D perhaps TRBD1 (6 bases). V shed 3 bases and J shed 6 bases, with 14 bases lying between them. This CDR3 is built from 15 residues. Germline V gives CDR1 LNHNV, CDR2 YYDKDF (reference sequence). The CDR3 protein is CATSRNRALYEKLFF. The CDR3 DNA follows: TGTGCCACCAGCAGGAACAGGGCCCTGTATGAAAAACTGTTTTTT.

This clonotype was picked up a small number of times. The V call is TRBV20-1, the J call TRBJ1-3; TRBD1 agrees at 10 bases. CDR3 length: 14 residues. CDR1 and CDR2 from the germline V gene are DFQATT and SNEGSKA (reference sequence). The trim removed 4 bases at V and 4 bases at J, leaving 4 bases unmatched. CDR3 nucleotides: TGCAGTGCTAAGGGACAGGGGTGGGGAAACACCATATATTTT. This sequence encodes CSAKGQGWGNTIYF.

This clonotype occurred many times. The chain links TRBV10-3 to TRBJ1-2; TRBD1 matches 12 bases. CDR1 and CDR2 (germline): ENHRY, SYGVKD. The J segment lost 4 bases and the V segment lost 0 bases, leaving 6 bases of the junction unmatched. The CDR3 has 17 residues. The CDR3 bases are TGTGCCATCAGTGAGTCGGGGACAGGGGGCAATGGCTATGGCTACACCTTC. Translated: CAISESGTGGNGYGYTF.

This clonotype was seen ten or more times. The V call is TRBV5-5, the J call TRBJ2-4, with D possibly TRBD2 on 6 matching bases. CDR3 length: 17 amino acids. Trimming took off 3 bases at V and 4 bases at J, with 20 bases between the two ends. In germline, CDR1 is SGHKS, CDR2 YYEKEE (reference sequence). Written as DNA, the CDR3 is TGTGCCAGCAGCTCTTGGGAGGCGCAGGGTCTGAAAAACATTCAGTACTTC. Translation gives CASSSWEAQGLKNIQYF.

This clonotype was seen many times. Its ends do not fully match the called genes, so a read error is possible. In DNA form, the CDR3 reads TGCGCCAGCAGCTTGGTCGGAAACATTAAGTACTTC. Residues: CASSLVGNIKYF. The chain joins TRBV5-1 to TRBJ2-4, with D hard to call. This CDR3 has 12 residues. Germline CDR1 SGHRS, CDR2 YFSETQ.

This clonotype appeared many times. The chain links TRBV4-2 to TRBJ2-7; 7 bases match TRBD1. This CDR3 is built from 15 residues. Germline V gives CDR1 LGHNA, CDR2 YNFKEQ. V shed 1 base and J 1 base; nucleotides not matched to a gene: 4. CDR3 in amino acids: CASSQVTGDSYEQYF. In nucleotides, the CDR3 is TGTGCCAGCAGCCAAGTCACAGGGGATTCCTACGAGCAGTACTTC.

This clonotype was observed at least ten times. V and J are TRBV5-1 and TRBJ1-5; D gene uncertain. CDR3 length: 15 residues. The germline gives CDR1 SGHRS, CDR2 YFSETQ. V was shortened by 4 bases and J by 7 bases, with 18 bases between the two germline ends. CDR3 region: CASSIDSSWGQPQHF. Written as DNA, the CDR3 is TGCGCCAGCAGCATTGACTCCTCCTGGGGACAGCCCCAGCATTTT.

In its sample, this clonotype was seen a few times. The DNA for the CDR3 is TGCAGTGCCCTAGACAGCGGGAGCCCTTATAACATTCAGTACTTC. Residues: CSALDSGSPYNIQYF. This chain connects TRBV20-1 to TRBJ2-4; the match to TRBD2 covers 8 bases. The length of the CDR3 is 15 residues. Germline assignment: CDR1 DFQATT and CDR2 SNEGSKA (reference sequence). Unmatched junction bases numbered 14, after V lost 6 bases and J lost 7 bases.

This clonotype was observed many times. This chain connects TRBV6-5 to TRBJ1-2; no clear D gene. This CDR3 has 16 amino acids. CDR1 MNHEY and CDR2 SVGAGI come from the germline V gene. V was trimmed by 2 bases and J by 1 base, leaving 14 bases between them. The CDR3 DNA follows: TGTGCCAGCAGTTACGGAGCCGGGTCCAATAACTATGGCTACACCTTC. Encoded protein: CASSYGAGSNNYGYTF.

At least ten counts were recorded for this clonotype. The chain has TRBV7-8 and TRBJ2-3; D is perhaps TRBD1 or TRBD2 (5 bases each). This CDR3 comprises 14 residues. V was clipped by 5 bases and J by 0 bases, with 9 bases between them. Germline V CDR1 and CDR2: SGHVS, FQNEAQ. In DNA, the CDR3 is TGTGCCAGCAGCCGGGGCACTAGCACAGATACGCAGTATTTT. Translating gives CASSRGTSTDTQYF.

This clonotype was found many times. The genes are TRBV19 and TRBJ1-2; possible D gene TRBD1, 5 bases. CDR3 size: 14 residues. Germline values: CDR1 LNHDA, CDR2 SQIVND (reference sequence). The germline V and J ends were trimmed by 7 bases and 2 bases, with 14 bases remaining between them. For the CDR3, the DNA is TGTGCCAGTACCCCAACAGGTGCAAACTATGGCTACACCTTC. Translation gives CASTPTGANYGYTF.

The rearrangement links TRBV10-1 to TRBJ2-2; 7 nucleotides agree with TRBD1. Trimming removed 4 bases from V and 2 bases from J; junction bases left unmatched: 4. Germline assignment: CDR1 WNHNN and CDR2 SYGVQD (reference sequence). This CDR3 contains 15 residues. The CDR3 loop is CASSARQGNTGELFF. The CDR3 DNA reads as TGCGCCAGCAGTGCCCGACAGGGAAACACCGGGGAGCTGTTTTTT.

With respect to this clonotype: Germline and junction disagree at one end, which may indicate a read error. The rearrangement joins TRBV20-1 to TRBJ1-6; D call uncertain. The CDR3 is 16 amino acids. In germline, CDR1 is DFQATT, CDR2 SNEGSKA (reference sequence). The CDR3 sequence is CSAPGGSSYHNTPLHF. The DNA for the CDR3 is TGCAGTGCTCCCGGCGGGAGCAGTTACCATAATACACCCCTCCACTTT.

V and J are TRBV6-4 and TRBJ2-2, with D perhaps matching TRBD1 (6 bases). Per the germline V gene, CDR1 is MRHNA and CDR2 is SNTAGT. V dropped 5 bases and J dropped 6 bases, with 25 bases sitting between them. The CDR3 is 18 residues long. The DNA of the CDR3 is TGTGCCAGCAGTACACCACTCACAGGGAGAGCTCAGGCCGGGGAGCTGTTTTTT. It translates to CASSTPLTGRAQAGELFF.